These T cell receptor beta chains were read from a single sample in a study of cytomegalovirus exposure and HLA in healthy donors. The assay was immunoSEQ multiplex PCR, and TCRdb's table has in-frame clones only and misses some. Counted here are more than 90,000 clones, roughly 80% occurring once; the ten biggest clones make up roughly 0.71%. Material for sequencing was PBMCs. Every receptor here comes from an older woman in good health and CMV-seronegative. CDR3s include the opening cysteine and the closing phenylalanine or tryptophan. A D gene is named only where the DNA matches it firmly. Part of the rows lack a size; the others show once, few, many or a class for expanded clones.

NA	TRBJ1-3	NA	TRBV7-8	TGTGCCAGCAGAATCGGTACAGGGCCCTACTCTGGAAACACCATATATTTT	CASRIGTGPYSGNTIYF
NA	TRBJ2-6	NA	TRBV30	TGTGCCTGGAGGTGGCGGGACGGAATCCCCTCTGGGGCCAACGTCCTGACTTTC	CAWRWRDGIPSGANVLTF
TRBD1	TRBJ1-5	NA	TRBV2	TGTGCCAGCAGTAAAGGGACAGGGGATGGCAATCAGCCCCAGCATTTT	CASSKGTGDGNQPQHF
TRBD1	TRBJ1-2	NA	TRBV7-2	TGTGCCAGCAGCCGAACGGGACAGGGCTATGGCTACACCTTC	CASSRTGQGYGYTF
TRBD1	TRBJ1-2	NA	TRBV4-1	TGCGCCAGCAGCGGAGACAGGGAAGCCTATGGCTACACCTTC	CASSGDREAYGYTF
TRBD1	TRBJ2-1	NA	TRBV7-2	TGTGCCAGCAGCTTAGCTCCCGGGACAGGGGGCAAAAATGAGCAGTTCTTC	CASSLAPGTGGKNEQFF
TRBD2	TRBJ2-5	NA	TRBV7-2	TGTGCCAGCAGCTTAAGTGGTTCGGGACTAGCGCAAGAGACCCAGTACTTC	CASSLSGSGLAQETQYF
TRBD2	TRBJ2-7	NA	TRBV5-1	TGCGCCAGCAGCCTAACTAGCGGGGTCTACGAGCAGTACTTC	CASSLTSGVYEQYF
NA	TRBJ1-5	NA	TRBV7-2	TGTGCCAGCAGCCCTCGCCCAGGGGATCAGCCCCAGCATTTT	CASSPRPGDQPQHF
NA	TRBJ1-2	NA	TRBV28	TGTGCCAGCAGTTTAAACCCGCTACTATCGGGATATGGCTACACCTTC	CASSLNPLLSGYGYTF
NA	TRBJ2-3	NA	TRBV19	TGTGCCAGTAGTACGCCTAATGCGGTCACAGATACGCAGTATTTT	CASSTPNAVTDTQYF
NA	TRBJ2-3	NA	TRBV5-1	TGCGCCAGCAGCTTGGTGGGTTCTTTTGAGGCAGCAGATACGCAGTATTTT	CASSLVGSFEAADTQYF
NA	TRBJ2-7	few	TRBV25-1	TGTGCCAGCAGTGAATTTTTTCGCGGAAGGACAACCCACGAGCAGTACTTC	CASSEFFRGRTTHEQYF
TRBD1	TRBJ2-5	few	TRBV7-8	TGTGCCAGCAGCTTAGGAAGACAGGGGGCTGGTAGCGGGCGTCCCAACAAGTACTTC	CASSLGRQGAGSGRPNKYF
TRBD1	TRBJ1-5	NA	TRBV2	TGTGCCAGCAGTAGGGGACAGAATAGCAATCAGCCCCAGCATTTT	CASSRGQNSNQPQHF
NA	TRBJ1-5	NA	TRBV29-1	TGCAGCGCCCTCGTATCGGGGGAGCCCAATCAGCCCCAGCATTTT	CSALVSGEPNQPQHF
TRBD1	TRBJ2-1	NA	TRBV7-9	TGTGCCAGCAGCCGGGGACAGGGGCCCCACTACAATGAGCAGTTCTTC	CASSRGQGPHYNEQFF
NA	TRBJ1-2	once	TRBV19	TGTGCCAGTAGTATCCCCTCGTATGGCTACACCTTC	CASSIPSYGYTF
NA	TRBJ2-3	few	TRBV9	TGTGCCAGCAGCGCTACAGATACGCAGTATTTT	CASSATDTQYF
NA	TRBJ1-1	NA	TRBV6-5	TGTGCCAGCAGTTACGGGGGGTATGAACGCACTGAAGCTTTCTTT	CASSYGGYERTEAFF
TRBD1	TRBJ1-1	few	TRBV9	TGTGCCAGCAGCGATTCCCCCGGGACAGTTAACACTGAAGCTTTCTTT	CASSDSPGTVNTEAFF
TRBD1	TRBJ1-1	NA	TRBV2	TGTGCCAGCAGAGTCAGGGGGATGAACACTGAAGCTTTCTTT	CASRVRGMNTEAFF
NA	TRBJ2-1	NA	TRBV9	TGTGCCAGCAGCGTATTGGCGGGGGCCAACAATGAGCAGTTCTTC	CASSVLAGANNEQFF
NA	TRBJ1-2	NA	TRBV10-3	TGTGCCATCAGTGTCCAGGAAGGGGCCGACGGCTACACCTTC	CAISVQEGADGYTF
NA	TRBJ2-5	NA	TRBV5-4	TGTGCCAGCAGCTTGAATAGGGGTTCATCGCCAGAGACCCAGTACTTC	CASSLNRGSSPETQYF
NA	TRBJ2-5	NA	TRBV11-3	TGTGCCAGCAGCTTAGGGGCAGGGATCGAGACCCAGTACTTC	CASSLGAGIETQYF
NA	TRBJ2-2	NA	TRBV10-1	TGCGCCAGCAGTGAAGGGGTCACCGGGGAGCTGTTTTTT	CASSEGVTGELFF
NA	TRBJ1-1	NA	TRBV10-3	TGTGCCATCAGTGAGTCAGGGGGTCACACTGAAGCTTTCTTT	CAISESGGHTEAFF
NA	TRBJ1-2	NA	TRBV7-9	TGTGCCAGCAGCTTAGGTGCAGGGGTTGCCTATGGCTACACCTTC	CASSLGAGVAYGYTF
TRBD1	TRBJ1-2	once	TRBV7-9	TGTGCCAGCAGCTCTTACGACAGGGGGGATGGCTACACCTTC	CASSSYDRGDGYTF
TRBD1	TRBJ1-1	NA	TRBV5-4	TGTGCCAGCAGCTTCGAGACAGGGGGTTTGAACACTGAAGCTTTCTTT	CASSFETGGLNTEAFF
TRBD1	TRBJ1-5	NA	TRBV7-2	TGTGCCAGCAGCTTAAGACAGGGGGTGGCTCAGCCCCAGCATTTT	CASSLRQGVAQPQHF
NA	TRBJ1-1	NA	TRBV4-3	TGCGCCAGCAGCCAAGAGAGAGATAGCACTGAAGCTTTCTTT	CASSQERDSTEAFF
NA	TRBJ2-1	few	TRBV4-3	TGCGCCAGCAGCCCGTCTCCGGTCAATGAGCAGTTCTTC	CASSPSPVNEQFF
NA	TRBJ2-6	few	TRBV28	TGTGCCAGCAGTGGCCCTGGGGCCAACGTCCTGACTTTC	CASSGPGANVLTF
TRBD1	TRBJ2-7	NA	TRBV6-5	TGTGCCAGCGGTTCCGGGACAGGGGGCTTCGAGCAGTACTTC	CASGSGTGGFEQYF
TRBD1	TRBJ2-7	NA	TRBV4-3	TGCGCCAGCAGTCCCGGGACAGGGGCCCATTACGAGCAGTACTTC	CASSPGTGAHYEQYF
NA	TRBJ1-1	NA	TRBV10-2	TGCGCCAGCAGTGCCTCGAACACTGAAGCTTTCTTT	CASSASNTEAFF
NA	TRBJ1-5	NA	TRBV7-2	TGTGCCAGCAGCCTGTACAGGGACAATCAGCCCCAGCATTTT	CASSLYRDNQPQHF
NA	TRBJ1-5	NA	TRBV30	TGTGCCTGGAGTGTAGAGGGATATCAGCCCCAGCATTTT	CAWSVEGYQPQHF
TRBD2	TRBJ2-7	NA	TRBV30	TGTGCCTGGATTGCGGGAGGGCCCGGTTACGAGCAGTACTTC	CAWIAGGPGYEQYF
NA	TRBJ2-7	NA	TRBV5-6	TGTGCCAGCAGCTTGGGGTTCCAGGGTTCAAGCTCCTACGAGCAGTACTTC	CASSLGFQGSSSYEQYF
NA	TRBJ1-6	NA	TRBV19	TGTGCCAGTAGTATGGGGGGGGATCCCAGAAATTCACCCCTCCACTTT	CASSMGGDPRNSPLHF
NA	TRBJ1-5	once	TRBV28	TGTGCCAGCAGTTTAGGGACACGCAATCAGCCCCAGCATTTT	CASSLGTRNQPQHF
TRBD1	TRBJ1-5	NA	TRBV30	TGTGCCTGGAGTGTAAGAACAGGGGGAGGTCAGCCCCAGCATTTT	CAWSVRTGGGQPQHF
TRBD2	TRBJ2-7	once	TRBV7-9	TGTGCCAGCAGCGCCGGACTAGCGGGAGTACTTTCGGGGTACGAGCAGTACTTC	CASSAGLAGVLSGYEQYF
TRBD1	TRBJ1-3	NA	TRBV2	TGTGCCAGCTTTGACAGGGAAATAGCCGGAAACACCATATATTTT	CASFDREIAGNTIYF
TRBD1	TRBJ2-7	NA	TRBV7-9	TGTGCCAGCAGCTTATTGGGACAGGGGTACGAGCAGTACTTC	CASSLLGQGYEQYF
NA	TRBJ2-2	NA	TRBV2	TGTGCCAGCAGTGAAGCGGGCGCCGGGGAGCTGTTTTTT	CASSEAGAGELFF
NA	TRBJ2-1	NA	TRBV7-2	TGTGCCAGCAGCTTAGAGGAGAACAATGAGCAGTTCTTC	CASSLEENNEQFF
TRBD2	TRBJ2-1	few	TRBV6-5	TGTGCCAGCAGCCCTCTAGCGGGAGGTGACGGGGAGCAGTTCTTC	CASSPLAGGDGEQFF